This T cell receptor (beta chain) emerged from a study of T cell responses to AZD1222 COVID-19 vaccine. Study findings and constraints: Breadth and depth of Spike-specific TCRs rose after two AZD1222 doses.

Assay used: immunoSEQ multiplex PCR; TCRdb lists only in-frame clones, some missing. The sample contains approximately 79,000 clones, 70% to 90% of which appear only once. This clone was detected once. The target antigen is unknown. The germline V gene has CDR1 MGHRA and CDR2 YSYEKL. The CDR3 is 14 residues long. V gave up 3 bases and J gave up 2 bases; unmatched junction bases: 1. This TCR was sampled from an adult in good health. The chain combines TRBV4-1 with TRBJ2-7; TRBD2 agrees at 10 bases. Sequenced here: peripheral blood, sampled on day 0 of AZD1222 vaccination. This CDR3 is CASSQSGRAYEQYF. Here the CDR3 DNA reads TGCGCCAGCAGCCAGAGCGGGAGGGCCTACGAGCAGTACTTC.